A selection of T cell receptor beta chains follows, all from one sample in a study of breast tumors, draining lymph nodes, adjacent tissues. A single record per CDR3 protein comes from TCRdb applying MiXCR to the multiplex PCR reads. The top ten hold roughly 3.6% of the sample, which has 120,000 or so distinct CDR3 sequences, roughly 21% seen once. The sample taken for sequencing was axillary lymph node tissue. The receptors derive from a female donor with breast cancer. Some clones in this sample may be carry-over from other donors' samples. Both conserved end residues are part of each CDR3. Each record gives: D gene, clone size, J gene, V gene, CDR3 protein, CDR3 DNA. D genes are given only for firm matches. Expanded clones get a size class; other rows say once, few or many, or leave the size out.

>NA|many|TRBJ2-1|TRBV20-1
CSSGTHANEQFF
TGCAGTTCCGGGACCCACGCCAATGAGCAGTTCTTC
>NA|medium-sized|TRBJ2-7|TRBV14
CASSQVRRLGGTYEQYF
TGTGCCAGCAGCCAAGTTCGTCGGCTTGGCGGGACCTACGAGCAGTACTTC
>NA|many|TRBJ2-1|TRBV27
CASSLNSRHNEQFF
TGTGCCAGCAGTTTAAATAGTCGGCACAATGAGCAGTTCTTC
>TRBD2|many|TRBJ2-3|TRBV10-3
CAISSGATDTQYF
TGTGCCATCAGTAGCGGGGCAACAGATACGCAGTATTTT
>TRBD1|NA|TRBJ2-3|TRBV30
CAWSAPGQGNVDTQYF
TGTGCCTGGAGTGCCCCGGGACAGGGAAACGTGGATACGCAGTATTTT
>NA|many|TRBJ1-6|TRBV18
CASSTQGRDSPLHF
TGTGCCAGCTCAACACAAGGTCGGGATTCACCCCTCCACTTT
>NA|many|TRBJ2-7|TRBV7-6
CASSLIPGGRDEQYF
TGTGCCAGCAGCTTAATCCCCGGGGGGCGCGACGAGCAGTACTTC
>TRBD1|many|TRBJ2-2|TRBV20-1
CSASQTGGNTGELFF
TGCAGTGCTAGCCAGACAGGGGGGAACACCGGGGAGCTGTTTTTT
>NA|many|TRBJ2-3|TRBV6-6
CASSYSETDTQYF
TGTGCCAGCAGTTACTCGGAAACAGATACGCAGTATTTT
>NA|many|TRBJ2-1|TRBV6-5
CASSYVRGVREQFF
TGTGCCAGCAGTTACGTCAGGGGGGTGCGTGAGCAGTTCTTC
>NA|few|TRBJ2-3|TRBV28
CASSSPRTDTQYF
TGTGCCAGCAGTTCACCTAGAACAGATACGCAGTATTTT
>TRBD2|many|TRBJ2-3|TRBV4-1
CASSQVLAGGTDTQYF
TGCGCCAGCAGCCAAGTCTTAGCGGGGGGTACAGATACGCAGTATTTT
>TRBD2|NA|TRBJ2-1|TRBV19
CASRTTSGSYNEQLF
TGTGCCAGTAGAACGACTAGCGGCTCCTACAATGAGCAGCTCTTC
>NA|many|TRBJ1-4|TRBV12-3/TRBV12-4
CASSLSEDEKLFF
TGTGCCAGCAGTTTGTCGGAGGATGAAAAACTGTTTTTT
>NA|many|TRBJ1-3|TRBV5-1
CASSLYGDGSSGNTIYF
TGCGCCAGCAGCTTATACGGGGACGGGAGCTCTGGAAACACCATATATTTT
>NA|many|TRBJ2-5|TRBV5-1
CASSFNAAVRETQYF
TGCGCCAGCAGCTTTAATGCAGCGGTTCGAGAGACCCAGTACTTC
>TRBD1|few|TRBJ1-5|TRBV12-3/TRBV12-4
CASSGFWDREGSNQPQHF
TGTGCCAGCAGTGGGTTCTGGGACAGGGAGGGGAGCAATCAGCCCCAGCATTTT
>TRBD1|many|TRBJ1-5|TRBV20-1
CSTVPGQGARNQPQHF
TGCAGTACAGTTCCGGGACAGGGGGCGCGAAATCAGCCCCAGCATTTT
>TRBD1|many|TRBJ2-3|TRBV6-5
CASSYGTGTDTQYF
TGTGCCAGCAGTTACGGGACAGGGACAGATACGCAGTATTTT
>NA|many|TRBJ2-3|TRBV6-5
CATRGYTDTQYF
TGTGCCACCAGGGGTTATACAGATACGCAGTATTTT
>TRBD1|many|TRBJ1-2|TRBV7-9
CASSIDRAVGYTF
TGTGCCAGCAGCATCGACAGGGCCGTTGGCTACACCTTC
>TRBD1|many|TRBJ2-7|TRBV20-1
CSARDISQGANEQYF
TGCAGTGCTAGAGATATCTCCCAGGGGGCGAACGAGCAGTACTTC
>NA|many|TRBJ2-3|TRBV11-2
CASTFGGAEAGTQYF
TGTGCCAGCACCTTCGGAGGTGCCGAAGCCGGTACGCAGTATTTT
>TRBD2|many|TRBJ2-5|TRBV9
CASNGRGGQETQYF
TGTGCCAGCAACGGCCGGGGGGGGCAAGAGACCCAGTACTTC
>NA|many|TRBJ2-5|TRBV7-2
CASSQMGETQYF
TGTGCCAGCAGCCAAATGGGAGAGACCCAGTACTTC